These 17 T cell receptor beta chains were sequenced from one sample in a study of blood T cell repertoires in COVID-19. Sequencing was performed with immunoSEQ multiplex PCR; in TCRdb, only in-frame clones are kept and a portion is missing. The sample consists of more than 25,000 clones, about 70% of them appearing once. The specimen was peripheral blood. These receptors were collected from a human donor in a cohort sampled during active COVID-19.

J is TRBJ2-7 and V is TRBV2, with 8 nucleotides matching TRBD1. After removal of 4 bases from V and 7 bases from J, the junction contained 9 bases not matched to a gene. The CDR3 contains 14 residues. Germline lookup yields CDR1 SNHLY and CDR2 FYNNEI. This CDR3 reads CASSVGRGLGEQYF. DNA for the CDR3: TGTGCCAGCAGTGTGGGCAGGGGGCTGGGGGAGCAGTACTTC.

CDR3 region: CASSLSGRANEQFF. In DNA form, the CDR3 reads TGCGCCAGCAGCTTGTCGGGCAGGGCGAATGAGCAGTTCTTC. The chain is built from TRBV5-1 and TRBJ2-1; D is possibly TRBD1 (5 bases). V was trimmed by 1 base and J by 7 bases, leaving 12 bases between them. Per the germline V gene, CDR1 is SGHRS and CDR2 is YFSETQ. This CDR3 is built from 14 residues.

V gene TRBV3-1 (or the pseudogene TRBV3-2) combines with J gene TRBJ1-1; D is unclear. V gave up 4 bases and J gave up 1 base, with 10 bases separating them. The CDR3 contains 14 residues. Looked up from germline, CDR1 is LGHDT and CDR2 is YNNKEL (reference sequence). CDR3 amino acids: CASSRLGRNTEAFF. In DNA form, the CDR3 reads TGTGCCAGCAGCCGGCTGGGGAGGAACACTGAAGCTTTCTTT.

The gene calls are TRBV7-2 and TRBJ1-1, with D unclear. Germline V gene sequence: CDR1 SGHTA, CDR2 FQGNSA. The germline V and J ends were trimmed by 0 bases and 0 bases, with 8 bases remaining between them. The CDR3 contains 15 residues. CDR3 sequence (DNA): TGTGCCAGCAGCTTAGCGGTTGCAGTGAACACTGAAGCTTTCTTT. Amino acid sequence: CASSLAVAVNTEAFF.

V usage is TRBV9 and J usage is TRBJ1-2; 9 bases are shared with TRBD1. The CDR3 extends over 14 amino acids. J gave up 4 bases and V 3 bases, and 4 bases lay outside the gene matches. Germline V gene sequence: CDR1 SGDLS, CDR2 YYNGEE. CDR3 sequence reads: CASSAGQGAYGYTF. The CDR3 DNA reads as TGTGCCAGCAGCGCGGGACAGGGTGCCTATGGCTACACCTTC.

J is TRBJ2-3 and V is TRBV30, with D perhaps matching TRBD2 (6 bases). The CDR3 length is 16 residues. V was clipped by 0 bases and J by 3 bases, with 16 bases between them. CDR1 is GTSNPN, CDR2 SVGIG, per germline (reference sequence). CDR3 nucleotide sequence: TGTGCCTGGAGTGTTATCGGGAGAGGAGTAACAGATACGCAGTATTTT. This encodes CAWSVIGRGVTDTQYF. Supplemented by reference TRBV30 and TRBJ2-3, the full variable domain reads SQTIHQWPATLVQPVGSPLSLECTVEGTSNPNLYWYRQAAGRGLQLLFYSVGIGQISSEVPQNLSASRPQDRQFILSSKKLLLSDSGFYLCAWSVIGRGVTDTQYFGPGTRLTVL.

V and J are TRBV6-2 or TRBV6-3 and TRBJ2-7; 11 bases are a match to TRBD2. CDR1 and CDR2 from the germline V gene are MNHEY and SVGEGT. The CDR3 is 15 residues long. V shed 2 bases, J shed 13 bases, and the junction held 13 bases outside the gene matches. For the CDR3, the DNA is TGTGCCAGCAGTTACGGAGCCCTAAGAACTAGCGGGGGATACTTC. Protein product: CASSYGALRTSGGYF.

The V call is TRBV7-2, the J call TRBJ2-5; 9 bases line up with TRBD1. The CDR3 runs to 13 residues. The V gene's germline CDR1 is SGHTA and CDR2 FQGNSA. V dropped 5 bases and J dropped 5; count of bases not matched to a gene: 3. This CDR3 is CASSVQGAETQYF. CDR3 nucleotides: TGTGCCAGCAGCGTACAGGGGGCGGAGACCCAGTACTTC.

This chain uses TRBV25-1 with TRBJ1-2, with 7 bases fitting TRBD1. The CDR3 totals 13 residues. Germline V lookup: CDR1 MGHDK, CDR2 SYGVNS. Trimming at V came to 3 bases and at J to 4 bases, leaving 2 bases not matched to a gene. As DNA, the CDR3 is TGTGCCAGCAGTGAGCCAGGGGGCTATGGCTACACCTTC. Protein sequence: CASSEPGGYGYTF.

This clone showed up just a few times. J is TRBJ2-7 and V is TRBV7-6; 9 positions agree with TRBD1. The J segment lost 6 bases and the V segment lost 4 bases, leaving 4 bases of the junction unmatched. The germline CDR1 and CDR2 sequences are SGHVS and FNYEAQ. This CDR3 is 13 amino acids long. DNA of the CDR3: TGTGCCAGCAGCTCCTGGACAGGGGTCGAGCAGTACTTC. It encodes CASSSWTGVEQYF.

This rearrangement joins TRBV6-5 to TRBJ1-2; D possibly corresponds to TRBD1 (5 bases). Trimming took off 6 bases at V and 6 bases at J, with 14 bases between the two ends. The CDR3 length is 13 residues. Germline loops: CDR1 MNHEY, CDR2 SVGAGI. The CDR3 loop reads CASSTLRVDGYTF. The CDR3 coding sequence is TGTGCCAGCAGCACCCTCAGGGTAGATGGCTACACCTTC.

The chain has TRBV2 and TRBJ1-1; 9 positions agree with TRBD1. CDR3 length: 17 residues. Germline loops: CDR1 SNHLY, CDR2 FYNNEI. V trimming: 5 bases; J trimming: 0 bases; junction bases outside the gene matches: 10. The CDR3 reads CASSKRGQGIMNTEAFF. In DNA form, the CDR3 reads TGTGCCAGCAGTAAACGAGGACAGGGGATTATGAACACTGAAGCTTTCTTT.

There are a few counts of this clone. The chain carries TRBV11-3 and TRBJ2-2; 11 bases agree with TRBD2. The CDR3 is made up of 15 amino acids. Germline assignment: CDR1 SGHNT and CDR2 YENEEA. With V trimmed by 6 bases and J by 4 bases, 4 bases remained unmatched. In DNA, the CDR3 is TGTGCCAGCAGTAGGACTAGCGGGCTCACCGGGGAGCTGTTTTTT. This encodes CASSRTSGLTGELFF.

There are a few counts of this clone. The rearrangement joins TRBV28 to TRBJ2-7; TRBD1 might be the D (6 bases). In germline, CDR1 is MDHEN, CDR2 SYDVKM. V gave up 6 bases and J gave up 1 base, with 16 bases separating them. The CDR3 runs 15 residues. CDR3 region: CASSSSGQGSYEQYF. The CDR3 nucleotides are TGTGCCAGCAGCTCAAGCGGCCAGGGGTCCTACGAGCAGTACTTC.

The gene calls are TRBV9 and TRBJ2-3; the match to TRBD2 covers 14 bases. With V trimmed by 3 bases and J by 6 bases, 6 bases remained unmatched. The length of the CDR3 is 16 residues. Looked up from germline, CDR1 is SGDLS and CDR2 is YYNGEE. The CDR3 spells CASSETTSGGGDTQYF. CDR3 nucleotide sequence: TGTGCCAGCAGCGAGACGACTAGCGGGGGGGGTGATACGCAGTATTTT.

A few counts support this clone. V gene TRBV4-1 combines with J gene TRBJ1-2, with unresolved D. Looked up from germline, CDR1 is MGHRA and CDR2 is YSYEKL. Trimming took 2 bases from V and 0 from J, leaving 13 bases between them. The CDR3 consists of 16 residues. The CDR3 reads CASSQFLTSSNYGYTF. In nucleotides, the CDR3 is TGCGCCAGCAGCCAATTCCTGACTAGCTCTAACTATGGCTACACCTTC.

The CDR3 here is CASSLSGWDRGHGYTF. Here the CDR3 DNA reads TGTGCCAGCAGCTTATCGGGATGGGACAGGGGGCATGGCTACACCTTC. J is TRBJ1-2 and V is TRBV7-2; 12 bases match TRBD1. V was pared by 2 bases and J by 6 bases, with 7 bases of the junction left unmatched. From germline, CDR1 is SGHTA and CDR2 FQGNSA. The CDR3 has 16 amino acids.